Included here is one T cell receptor beta chain sequence, with context. The sample belongs to a study of T cells in tuberculosis. For the study at large: This South African cohort compared adolescents with or without latent tuberculosis against adults with active tuberculosis.

The data were produced by immunoSEQ multiplex PCR, yet TCRdb's version contains in-frame clones alone and is incomplete. The sample contains 45,000 or so clones, 95% of which appear only once. This CDR3 region has 13 residues. With 8 bases removed from V and 5 bases from J, the gap between germline ends came to 13 bases. Per germline, CDR1 MNHNS and CDR2 SASEGT. The sequencing input was PBMCs. The sequence derives from a donor aged 10 to 29 with latent tuberculosis or without tuberculosis infection. The chain combines TRBV6-1 with TRBJ2-1; D might be TRBD2 (6 bases). CDR3 sequence reads: CASLDGGNNEQFF. The CDR3 nucleotides read TGTGCCAGCCTTGACGGGGGTAACAATGAGCAGTTCTTC.